The 16 T cell receptor beta chains below all came from one sample that was sequenced in a study of T-cell memory formation after mild COVID-19. TCRdb re-derived calls from the 5' RACE reads in MiXCR, one entry per CDR3 protein. The table records approximately 490,000 distinct CDR3 sequences, about a fifth of them present only once. Sequencing was performed on PBMCs or a T cell subset sorted from them (not recorded which). These receptors were obtained from an adult woman who had mild COVID-19 (a few samples of this study predate the infection). Cell type and time point are not known.

This chain joins TRBV29-1 and TRBJ2-2; unclear D gene. The CDR3 runs to 12 residues. Germline V gene lookup returns CDR1 SQVTM and CDR2 ANQGSEA. Trimming pared 6 bases from V and 7 bases from J, leaving 12 bases between. CDR3 bases: TGCAGCGTCCAGCCCCCTAGCGGGGAGCTGTTTTTT. Its translation is CSVQPPSGELFF.

The gene calls are TRBV4-1 and TRBJ1-2, with TRBD1 as a possible D gene (5 bases). Germline values: CDR1 MGHRA, CDR2 YSYEKL. The CDR3 covers 14 residues. V lost 1 base, J lost 5 bases, and 11 bases lay in between. The CDR3 reads CASSQVMGGYGYTF. CDR3 sequence (DNA): TGCGCCAGCAGCCAAGTGATGGGGGGTTATGGCTACACCTTC.

This chain links TRBV12-3 or TRBV12-4 with TRBJ2-3; 9 nucleotides match TRBD2. V shed 4 bases and J 3 bases; nucleotides not matched to a gene: 8. This CDR3 has 16 amino acids. The CDR3 DNA reads as TGTGCCAGCAGTTCCGGGACTAGCAGGTCAACAGATACGCAGTATTTT. Its translation is CASSSGTSRSTDTQYF.

The chain couples TRBV7-9 to TRBJ2-7; 7 positions match TRBD2. The ends lost 5 bases at V and 4 bases at J; junction bases unmatched: 11. The CDR3 loop spans 15 amino acids. Germline V gene sequence: CDR1 SEHNR, CDR2 FQNEAQ (reference sequence). The DNA of the CDR3 is TGTGCCAGCAGCCCCGCGGGGGTCCCCTCTTACGAGCAGTACTTC. Its translation is CASSPAGVPSYEQYF.

The chain uses TRBV12-3 or TRBV12-4 and TRBJ2-7; 10 nucleotides line up with TRBD1. The ends lost 5 bases at V and 6 bases at J; junction bases unmatched: 10. The length of the CDR3 is 15 residues. As DNA, the CDR3 is TGTGCCAGCAGTCAAGGGACAGGGGCGCTCCGCGAGCAGTACTTC. It specifies CASSQGTGALREQYF.

This rearrangement joins TRBV12-3 or TRBV12-4 to TRBJ1-1, with 8 bases lining up with TRBD1. Germline trimming cut 6 bases from V and 5 bases from J; bases unmatched to any gene: 11. The CDR3 loop spans 15 amino acids. DNA of the CDR3: TGTGCCAGCAGGGCGGCAGGGGGCGCGTTGACTGAAGCTTTCTTT. It encodes CASRAAGGALTEAFF.

This clonotype appeared many times. The chain uses TRBV12-3 or TRBV12-4 and TRBJ2-7; 8 bases line up with TRBD1. The V segment lost 2 bases and the J segment 6 bases; nucleotides outside the gene matches: 9. CDR3 length equals 15 residues. The CDR3 region is CASSLSGGVSGEQYF. As DNA, the CDR3 is TGTGCCAGCAGTTTATCAGGGGGCGTGTCTGGCGAGCAGTACTTC.

This clonotype was seen a few times. This chain links TRBV21-1 with TRBJ2-1. TRBV21-1 is a pseudogene locus. The CDR3 loop spans 14 amino acids. As DNA, the CDR3 is TGTGCCAGCAGCAAAGCGCTAGAGGACAATGAGCAGTTCTTC. Its protein is CASSKALEDNEQFF.

The gene calls are TRBV5-1 and TRBJ1-1, with 8 bases lining up with TRBD1. The length of the CDR3 is 13 residues. J gave up 7 bases and V 4 bases, and 6 bases lay outside the gene matches. The germline V gene encodes CDR1 SGHRS and CDR2 YFSETQ. The CDR3, as DNA: TGCGCCAGCAGCAAGGGACAGGCGGGTGAAGCTTTCTTT. The encoded protein is CASSKGQAGEAFF.

The chain joins TRBV4-1 to TRBJ1-1, with 8 bases aligning to TRBD1. The V segment lost 1 base and the J segment 11 bases; nucleotides outside the gene matches: 6. The CDR3 has 13 amino acids. Germline V gives CDR1 MGHRA, CDR2 YSYEKL. The CDR3 region has the DNA TGCGCCAGCAGCCAAGTCGAGACAGGGGAGGCTTTCTTT. Its protein is CASSQVETGEAFF.

This clonotype has just a few counts. The chain recombines TRBV5-4 with TRBJ1-2; possibly TRBD1 for D (6 bases). V gave up 2 bases and J gave up 2 bases, with 16 bases separating them. The CDR3 loop spans 16 amino acids. The germline V gene encodes CDR1 SGHNT and CDR2 YYREEE (reference sequence). The DNA for the CDR3 is TGTGCCAGCAGCTTAGGGGGGGTGACAGCGAACTATGGCTACACCTTC. Encoded protein: CASSLGGVTANYGYTF.

The chain recombines TRBV9 with TRBJ2-7; a possible D gene is TRBD1 (6 bases). Germline V lookup: CDR1 SGDLS, CDR2 YYNGEE. The CDR3 is 15 residues long. Trimming removed 0 bases at V and 4 bases at J, with 14 bases between. CDR3 bases: TGTGCCAGCAGCGTAGACCTGGGACATAAGTACGAGCAGTACTTC. Its translation: CASSVDLGHKYEQYF.

In this sample, this clonotype turned up a few times. This chain connects TRBV6-5 to TRBJ2-1; TRBD2 matches at 10 bases. The V gene's germline CDR1 is MNHEY and CDR2 SVGAGI. The CDR3 consists of 17 residues. The ends lost 0 bases at V and 7 bases at J; junction bases unmatched: 9. Here the CDR3 DNA reads TGTGCCAGCAGTTACTCGGTGCCTAGCGGGAGTGGTAATGAGCAGTTCTTC. Translating it yields CASSYSVPSGSGNEQFF.

This sequence joins TRBV10-3 and TRBJ2-7; D gene uncertain. CDR3 length: 13 amino acids. Germline CDR1 and CDR2: ENHRY and SYGVKD. Trimming cost V 2 bases and J 3 bases, with 8 bases left between them. Written as DNA, the CDR3 is TGTGCCATCAGTGAGAGGGCGGACTACGAGCAGTACTTC. This gives the protein CAISERADYEQYF.

This clonotype was seen a handful of times. V usage is TRBV18 and J usage is TRBJ2-5; TRBD1 agrees at 8 bases. The CDR3 consists of 15 residues. Germline loops: CDR1 KGHSH, CDR2 LQKENI. Trimming at V came to 5 bases and at J to 3 bases, leaving 8 bases not matched to a gene. The CDR3 is CASSSDREWEETQYF. The CDR3 DNA sequence: TGTGCCAGCTCATCGGACAGGGAGTGGGAAGAGACCCAGTACTTC.

This chain links TRBV15 with TRBJ2-5; D gene uncertain. CDR3 length: 12 amino acids. Germline-derived CDR1 and CDR2 are LNHNV and YYDKDF (reference sequence). V lost 1 base, J lost 5 bases, and 5 bases lay in between. The CDR3 region has the DNA TGTGCCACCAGCAGAGTTCTCGAGACCCAGTACTTC. This codes for CATSRVLETQYF.